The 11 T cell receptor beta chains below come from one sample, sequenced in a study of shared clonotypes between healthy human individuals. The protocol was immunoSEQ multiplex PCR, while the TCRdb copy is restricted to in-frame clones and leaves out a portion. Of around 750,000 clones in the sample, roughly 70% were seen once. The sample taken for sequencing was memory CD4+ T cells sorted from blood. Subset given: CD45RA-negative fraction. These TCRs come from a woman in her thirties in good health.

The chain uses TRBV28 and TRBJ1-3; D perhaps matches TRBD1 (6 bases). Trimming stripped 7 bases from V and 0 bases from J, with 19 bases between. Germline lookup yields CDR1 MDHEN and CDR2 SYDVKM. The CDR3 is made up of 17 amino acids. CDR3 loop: CASTLDDRPNSGNTIYF. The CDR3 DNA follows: TGTGCCAGCACCCTCGACGACAGGCCCAACTCTGGAAACACCATATATTTT. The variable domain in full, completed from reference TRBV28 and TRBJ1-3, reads DVKVTQSSRYLVKRTGEKVFLECVQDMDHENMFWYRQDPGLGLRLIYFSYDVKMKEKGDIPEGYSVSREKKERFSLILESASTNQTSMYLCASTLDDRPNSGNTIYFGEGSWLTVV.

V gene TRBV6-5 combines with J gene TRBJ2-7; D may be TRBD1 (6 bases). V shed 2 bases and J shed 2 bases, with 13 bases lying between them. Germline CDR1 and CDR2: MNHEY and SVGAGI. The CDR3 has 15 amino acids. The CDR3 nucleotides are TGTGCCAGCAGTTACAGTCAGTGGGGGCCCTACGAGCAGTACTTC. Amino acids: CASSYSQWGPYEQYF.

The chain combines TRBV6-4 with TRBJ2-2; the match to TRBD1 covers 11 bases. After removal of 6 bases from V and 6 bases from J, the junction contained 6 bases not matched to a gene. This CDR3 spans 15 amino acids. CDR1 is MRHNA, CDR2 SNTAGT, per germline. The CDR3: CASRPGTGGPGELFF. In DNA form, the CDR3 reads TGTGCCAGCAGGCCGGGGACAGGGGGTCCCGGGGAGCTGTTTTTT.

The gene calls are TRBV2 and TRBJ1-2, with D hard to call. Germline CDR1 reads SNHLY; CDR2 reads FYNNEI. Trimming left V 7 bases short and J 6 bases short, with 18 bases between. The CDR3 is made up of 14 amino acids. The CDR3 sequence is CASKAGGLQHGYTF. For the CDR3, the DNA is TGTGCCAGCAAGGCCGGCGGCCTACAACATGGCTACACCTTC.

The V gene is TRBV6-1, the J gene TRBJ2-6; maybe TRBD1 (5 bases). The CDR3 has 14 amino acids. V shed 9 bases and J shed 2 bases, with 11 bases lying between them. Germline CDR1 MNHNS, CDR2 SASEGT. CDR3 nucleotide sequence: TGTGCCAGTCATACAGGTACTGGGGCCAACGTCCTGACTTTC. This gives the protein CASHTGTGANVLTF.

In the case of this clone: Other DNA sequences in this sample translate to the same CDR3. The DNA for the CDR3 is TGTGCCTGGAGTTTTGGCAGCTCCTACGAGCAGTACTTC. It specifies CAWSFGSSYEQYF. The rearrangement links TRBV30 to TRBJ2-7; D is undetermined. Germline CDR1 and CDR2: GTSNPN and SVGIG (reference sequence). The CDR3 loop spans 13 amino acids. The V end lost 2 bases, the J end lost 0 bases, and 8 bases lay between the germline ends.

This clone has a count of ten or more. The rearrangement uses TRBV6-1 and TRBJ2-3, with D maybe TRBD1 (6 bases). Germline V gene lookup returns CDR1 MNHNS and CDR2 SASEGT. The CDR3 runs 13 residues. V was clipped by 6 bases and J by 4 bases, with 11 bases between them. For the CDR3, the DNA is TGTGCCAGCAGACTACAGGGCCCAGATACGCAGTATTTT. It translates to CASRLQGPDTQYF.

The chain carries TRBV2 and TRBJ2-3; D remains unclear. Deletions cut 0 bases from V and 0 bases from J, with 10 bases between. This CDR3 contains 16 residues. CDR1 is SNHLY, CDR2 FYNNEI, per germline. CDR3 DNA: TGTGCCAGCAGTGAAGCGTCGGCGTCTAGCACAGATACGCAGTATTTT. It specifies CASSEASASSTDTQYF. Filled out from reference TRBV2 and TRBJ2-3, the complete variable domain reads EPEVTQTPSHQVTQMGQEVILRCVPISNHLYFYWYRQILGQKVEFLVSFYNNEISEKSEIFDDQFSVERPDGSNFTLKIRSTKLEDSAMYFCASSEASASSTDTQYFGPGTRLTVL.

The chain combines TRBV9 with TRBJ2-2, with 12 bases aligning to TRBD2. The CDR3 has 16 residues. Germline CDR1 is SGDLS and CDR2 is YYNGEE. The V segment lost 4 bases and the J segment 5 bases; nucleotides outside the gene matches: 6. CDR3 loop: CASSLSGTSGTGELFF. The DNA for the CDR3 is TGTGCCAGCAGCCTATCCGGGACTAGCGGGACCGGGGAGCTGTTTTTT.

The CDR3 spells CASSLTQGSGGELFF. The CDR3 nucleotides read TGTGCCAGCAGCTTAACACAGGGAAGTGGCGGGGAGCTGTTTTTT. The gene calls are TRBV11-3 and TRBJ2-2; D is perhaps TRBD1 (6 bases). CDR1 and CDR2 (germline): SGHNT, YENEEA. The CDR3 is 15 residues long. The V gene lost 2 bases and the J gene lost 7 bases, with 14 bases spanning the gap.

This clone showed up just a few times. The CDR3 bases are TGTGCCAGCAGCCCAACGGGACAGTACACAGATACGCAGTATTTT. Its translation: CASSPTGQYTDTQYF. This chain uses TRBV7-6 with TRBJ2-3; 7 nucleotides line up with TRBD1. This CDR3 spans 15 amino acids. Germline V gene data show CDR1 as SGHVS and CDR2 as FNYEAQ. V was clipped by 5 bases and J by 2 bases; unmatched bases: 7.